The clone carrying this T cell receptor (beta chain) was found many times. The antigen remains unidentified. The germline V and J ends were trimmed by 1 base and 7 bases, with 13 bases remaining between them. This CDR3 is 15 amino acids long. Germline loops: CDR1 SEHNR, CDR2 FQNEAQ (reference sequence). This sample was included in a study of molecular identifiers for immune sequencing clone quantification. Study overall: In replicates, RNA from about 20,000 or 100,000 naive CD8 cells was split five ways, four sequenced. General study findings and limits: For highly expanded clones, sizes could be underestimated when identical TCR molecules share a barcode. Among effectors, clones above 20 RNA copies held over 98% of molecules; among naive cells, under 1%. Around 940,000 naive cells reportedly did not prevent detection of spiked Jurkat TCR RNA from one cell.

A single record per CDR3 protein comes from TCRdb applying MiXCR to the PCR reads. The sample holds more than 550,000 distinct CDR3 sequences; about 25% are singletons and the top ten take 0.7% to 0.95%. The sequencing input was naive CD8+ T cells from blood, with Jurkat cell RNA spiked in. Subset reported: FACS-sorted CD8+CD4-CCR7+CD45RA+ naive T cells. The V gene is TRBV7-9, the J gene TRBJ2-2; D gene ambiguous. This receptor was obtained from a human donor in good health. Some libraries in this study had Jurkat cell RNA spiked in. The DNA of the CDR3 is TGTGCCAGCAGCTTAGTAGTCTTCCCAGGCGGGGAGCTGTTTTTT. Residues: CASSLVVFPGGELFF.